This TCR beta chain was sequenced in a study of cytomegalovirus exposure and HLA in healthy donors (dated by TCRdb to about 2017). General notes on the study: The approximately 710 repertoires of the first cohort and the 95 to 150 validation repertoires were produced on the same platform, according to a later analysis. The aim of the study was to test whether cataloging public T cell receptors could identify signatures of past pathogen exposure. A separate validation cohort of some 130 different subjects was used in addition to the approximately 700-subject first cohort. To predict cytomegalovirus infection status, the study combined high-throughput TCR immunosequencing, statistical association of individual TCRs with disease status, and machine learning.

Details on this clone: This clone's antigen is unknown. No base quality information exists; no much larger clone differs at one position.

The CDR3 spans 15 residues, from the cysteine through the phenylalanine. Of all the DNA, just the CDR3 is kept, 45 bases in frame from base 1. V is shortened by 1 base, J by 2 bases, and the region joining them spans 13 bases. According to the germline V gene (reference sequence), CDR1 reads SGHNT and CDR2 reads YYREEE. General study outcomes and caveats: Across donors, most TCR sequences were observed very rarely, whereas some public TCRs were present in many individuals. In both the original and validation cohorts, the classifier was reported to diagnose cytomegalovirus status with high specificity and sensitivity. The validation cohort had no HLA typing available for a later analysis, so co-occurrence within that cohort was assessed over all 120 or so repertoires. A few of the identified cytomegalovirus-associated TCR beta chains were confirmed in vitro to be specific for cytomegalovirus antigens. It was suggested by the authors that the approach could potentially be generalized to other disease states and immunological phenotypes. The study listed approximately 150 TCR beta chains as associated with cytomegalovirus. Of the cluster scores, 90% to 95% were above 0 in a later analysis, which found that TCRs clustered in the first cohort also tended to co-occur in the 95 to 150 validation repertoires.

Donors formed part of the validation cohort, which comprised over a hundred subjects and was distinct from the first cohort of several hundred subjects. Library preparation used the immunoSEQ multiplex PCR assay. The authors' analysis ran thus. A statistical classification framework was developed to diagnose cytomegalovirus status using the catalog of TCR beta chain sequences. What TCRdb holds here is the immuneACCESS table cut down to in-frame rearrangements. Part of the clones is not present; checked against another copy, under half of the missing clones reflect an unresolved V gene, and the others are unexplained. D and trimming were read from the DNA, whereas the V and J calls and clone size are those reported in that table. The sample table holds around 150,000 clones, of which roughly nine tenths were seen once. Clones ranked in the top ten supply about 5.8% of the sample.

The sequence came from a woman in her 30s in good health and CMV-seronegative. Sequencing was carried out using PBMCs. The rearranged chain carries TRBV5-4 and TRBJ2-7; possibly the D gene is TRBD1, per 5 matching bases. For the CDR3, the sequence is CASSLWGVGPYEQYF. The sequenced DNA: TGTGCCAGCAGCTTGTGGGGCGTTGGTCCCTACGAGCAGTACTTC.